The clone carrying this TCR beta chain was seen only a few times. Its antigen is not known. CDR1 and CDR2 (germline): SGHRS, YFSETQ. V was cut by 4 bases and J by 0 bases, with 14 bases left in between. The CDR3 runs to 16 residues. This entry comes from a study of shared clonotypes between healthy human individuals. CD4+ cell separation produced CD45RA+ naive and CD45RA-negative memory subsets. Notes on the study in general: Sequencing depth was expected to influence donor clonotype sharing. Clonotypes not shared had lower generation probabilities than those common to all four donors. Relative to memory subsets, naive subsets generally showed larger estimated richness.

Sequenced by immunoSEQ multiplex PCR; TCRdb stores in-frame clones only, minus some. The table lists 730,000 or so clones, roughly 78% of them singletons. The chain uses TRBV5-1 and TRBJ1-3; maybe TRBD1 (6 bases). Sequencing was performed on memory CD4+ T cells sorted from blood. Sample subset: CD45RA-negative fraction. The TCR originated in a woman in her 30s in good health. CDR3 sequence reads: CASSPTQGPSGNTIYF. DNA of the CDR3: TGCGCCAGCAGCCCAACACAGGGTCCCTCTGGAAACACCATATATTTT.